Each of the 30 T cell receptor beta chains below was sequenced from the same sample in a study of blood T cells in healthy people across ages. With a J-beta primer mix and a sample-barcoded 5' primer, a second PCR ran about 7 to 12 cycles. TCRdb re-called the 5' RACE reads through MiXCR, storing one row per CDR3 protein. The sample has about 1,600,000 distinct CDR3 sequences, around two fifths seen once. The sample was blood. These TCRs come from a woman aged 18-30 years in good health.

The gene calls are TRBV15 and TRBJ2-4; the D is unclear. This CDR3 contains 15 residues. V was trimmed by 0 bases and J by 7 bases, leaving 13 bases between them. Germline V gene data show CDR1 as LNHNV and CDR2 as YYDKDF (reference sequence). The CDR3 sequence: CATSRESMDGNIQYF. CDR3 nucleotide sequence: TGTGCCACCAGCAGAGAATCTATGGACGGGAACATTCAGTACTTC.

The gene calls are TRBV4-1 and TRBJ2-3; tentative D call: TRBD2 (5 bases). The CDR3 totals 15 residues. Trimming removed 1 base from V and 2 bases from J, with 10 bases in between. Germline V lookup: CDR1 MGHRA, CDR2 YSYEKL. CDR3 nucleotide sequence: TGCGCCAGCAGCCAAGCCTCAGCGGACACAGATACGCAGTATTTT. Its protein product is CASSQASADTDTQYF.

This clonotype turned up a few times. The rearrangement joins TRBV7-9 to TRBJ1-1, with D uncertain. The CDR3 runs 14 residues. Between the trimmed V and J ends, which lost 1 base and 2 bases, there was a span of 8 bases. Germline V lookup: CDR1 SEHNR, CDR2 FQNEAQ (reference sequence). The CDR3 region has the DNA TGTGCCAGCAGCTTAGTGGCAGTCAACACTGAAGCTTTCTTT. Encoded protein: CASSLVAVNTEAFF.

There are a few counts of this clonotype. V is TRBV20-1 and J is TRBJ2-1; D gene ambiguous. Trimming pared 2 bases from V and 1 base from J, leaving 15 bases between. Germline CDR1 DFQATT, CDR2 SNEGSKA (reference sequence). The CDR3 loop spans 16 amino acids. The CDR3 sequence: CSARIPKRGSYNEQFF. CDR3 DNA sequence: TGCAGTGCTAGAATACCTAAGCGCGGTTCCTACAATGAGCAGTTCTTC.

The genes are TRBV29-1 and TRBJ1-1; D unresolved. The CDR3 spans 14 residues. V was shortened by 2 bases and J by 2 bases, with 12 bases between the two germline ends. Germline CDR1 and CDR2: SQVTM and ANQGSEA. The CDR3 DNA sequence: TGCAGCGTTGAATTTCGGATTTATAACACTGAAGCTTTCTTT. This translates into CSVEFRIYNTEAFF. The whole variable domain, filled in from reference TRBV29-1 and TRBJ1-1, reads SAVISQKPSRDICQRGTSLTIQCQVDSQVTMMFWYRQQPGQSLTLIATANQGSEATYESGFVIDKFPISRPNLTFSTLTVSNMSPEDSSIYLCSVEFRIYNTEAFFGQGTRLTVV.

Only a few counts were recorded for this clonotype. The rearrangement joins TRBV6-2 or TRBV6-3 to TRBJ2-5, with TRBD2 matching 10 bases. The CDR3 is made up of 18 amino acids. Trimming removed 6 bases from V and 1 base from J; junction bases left unmatched: 14. CDR1 and CDR2 from the germline V gene are MNHEY and SVGEGT. The CDR3 DNA is TGTGCCAGCAGCAAGCCTTGGACTAGCGGAGACCGCCAAGAGACCCAGTACTTC. It specifies CASSKPWTSGDRQETQYF.

This clonotype has just a few counts. V gene TRBV6-2 or TRBV6-3 combines with J gene TRBJ2-1, with D unclear. V lost 2 bases and J 1 base, leaving 6 bases between the germline ends. Looked up from germline, CDR1 is MNHEY and CDR2 is SVGEGT. The CDR3 totals 14 residues. The CDR3: CASSYGQSYNEQFF. CDR3 bases: TGTGCCAGCAGTTACGGCCAATCCTACAATGAGCAGTTCTTC.

This clonotype came up once. The chain is built from TRBV28 and TRBJ2-1, with TRBD2 matching 10 bases. From germline, CDR1 is MDHEN and CDR2 SYDVKM. This CDR3 is 16 amino acids long. Unmatched junction bases numbered 13, after V lost 6 bases and J lost 8 bases. CDR3 nucleotides: TGTGCCAGCAGGCCGGCTAGCGGGAGAAGGGTCGATGAGCAGTTCTTC. It yields the protein CASRPASGRRVDEQFF.

V is TRBV20-1 and J is TRBJ1-1; D might be TRBD1 (5 bases). CDR1 and CDR2 (germline): DFQATT, SNEGSKA (reference sequence). V gave up 3 bases and J gave up 7 bases, with 18 bases separating them. CDR3 length: 14 residues. The CDR3 nucleotides read TGCAGTGCTAGGGGGGTCCCGGGGGTCGGTGAAGCTTTCTTT. Protein: CSARGVPGVGEAFF.

This chain links TRBV14 with TRBJ1-5; TRBD1 matches 8 bases. The germline gives CDR1 SGHDN, CDR2 FVKESK. Trimming at V came to 6 bases and at J to 7 bases, leaving 5 bases not matched to a gene. This CDR3 is built from 13 residues. Here the CDR3 reads CASSRTGFQPQHF. The CDR3 nucleotides read TGTGCCAGCAGTCGGACAGGGTTCCAGCCCCAGCATTTT.

This clonotype was detected once. The chain uses TRBV6-1 and TRBJ2-1; TRBD1 aligns across 12 bases. The germline gives CDR1 MNHNS, CDR2 SASEGT. This CDR3 is built from 17 residues. J was trimmed by 4 bases and V by 6 bases; bases with no gene match: 10. The CDR3 spells CASSRGQGATLYNEQFF. CDR3 DNA sequence: TGTGCCAGCAGCAGGGGACAGGGGGCGACCCTGTACAATGAGCAGTTCTTC.

This clonotype appeared many times. The rearrangement uses TRBV7-2 and TRBJ2-7; 7 positions agree with TRBD2. V gave up 0 bases and J gave up 3 bases; unmatched junction bases: 5. From germline, CDR1 is SGHTA and CDR2 FQGNSA. The CDR3 spans 15 residues. The CDR3 sequence is CASSLAPSGRYEQYF. In DNA, the CDR3 is TGTGCCAGCAGCTTAGCCCCTAGCGGACGCTACGAGCAGTACTTC.

This clonotype was observed a handful of times. The CDR3 loop is CASSGGASDTQYF. CDR3 DNA sequence: TGTGCCAGCAGCGGGGGGGCATCGGATACGCAGTATTTT. This chain connects TRBV9 to TRBJ2-3, with D possibly called TRBD1 or TRBD2 (6 bases each). The CDR3 length is 13 residues. Germline V CDR1 and CDR2: SGDLS, YYNGEE. Trimming cost V 3 bases and J 6 bases, with 11 bases left between them.

V usage is TRBV12-3 or TRBV12-4 and J usage is TRBJ2-1, with TRBD2 matching 7 bases. V gave up 10 bases and J gave up 12 bases; unmatched junction bases: 6. This CDR3 has 10 residues. CDR3 sequence: CAIPPGGQFF. CDR3 in DNA: TGTGCCATCCCGCCGGGAGGGCAGTTCTTC.

This clonotype has a single count. The chain is built from TRBV5-6 and TRBJ2-3; D call uncertain. V dropped 6 bases and J dropped 1 base, with 18 bases sitting between them. This CDR3 is 16 amino acids long. Germline loops: CDR1 SGHDT, CDR2 YYEEEE. In nucleotides, the CDR3 is TGTGCCAGCACTCTCCCCAGGTTGAGCGGCACAGATACGCAGTATTTT. This gives the protein CASTLPRLSGTDTQYF. The full variable domain, rest sourced from reference TRBV5-6 and TRBJ2-3, is DAGVTQSPTHLIKTRGQQVTLRCSPKSGHDTVSWYQQALGQGPQFIFQYYEEEERQRGNFPDRFSGHQFPNYSSELNVNALLLGDSALYLCASTLPRLSGTDTQYFGPGTRLTVL.

V usage is TRBV7-2 and J usage is TRBJ1-2, with 10 bases that match TRBD1. The CDR3 is made up of 15 amino acids. V shed 4 bases and J 5 bases; nucleotides not matched to a gene: 7. The germline CDR1 and CDR2 sequences are SGHTA and FQGNSA. The CDR3 here is CASSSGQGGGYGYTF. The CDR3 DNA sequence: TGTGCCAGCAGCTCCGGACAGGGGGGGGGATATGGCTACACCTTC.

The chain links TRBV2 to TRBJ2-4; the D call may be TRBD1 or TRBD2 (6 bases each). Judging by the DNA end, TRBJ2-7 fits better; the J call may be wrong. The CDR3 spans 18 residues. Germline V gene data show CDR1 as SNHLY and CDR2 as FYNNEI. The CDR3 spells CASSESDGGQRNAYEQYF. As DNA, the CDR3 is TGTGCCAGCAGTGAATCGGATGGGGGGCAAAGGAACGCCTACGAGCAGTACTTC.

Ten or more counts support this clonotype. The V and J genes are TRBV5-1 and TRBJ1-5, with a possible D match to TRBD1 (6 bases). Trimming took off 0 bases at V and 2 bases at J, with 9 bases between the two ends. This CDR3 comprises 15 residues. Looked up from germline, CDR1 is SGHRS and CDR2 is YFSETQ. This chain's CDR3 is CASSLAPGGNQPQHF. CDR3 nucleotide sequence: TGCGCCAGCAGCTTGGCCCCAGGGGGCAATCAGCCCCAGCATTTT.

With respect to this clonotype: A much larger clone lies a single base off, so this may be a read error. This chain joins TRBV29-1 and TRBJ2-5; tentatively, D is TRBD2 (6 bases). The J call may be incorrect, as the DNA end agrees better with TRBJ2-1. Germline values: CDR1 SQVTM, CDR2 ANQGSEA. This CDR3 has 14 amino acids. CDR3 in DNA: TGCAGCGTTGGGGACTGGTCGACCCAAGAGACCCAGTTCTTC. It is translated as CSVGDWSTQETQFF.

Only a few counts were recorded for this clonotype. The rearrangement links TRBV7-9 to TRBJ2-3, with 7 bases matching TRBD1. The V gene's germline CDR1 is SEHNR and CDR2 FQNEAQ (reference sequence). V gave up 5 bases and J gave up 3 bases; unmatched junction bases: 8. The CDR3 covers 15 residues. This CDR3 reads CASSHGAGGTDTQYF. Written as DNA, the CDR3 is TGTGCCAGCAGCCACGGGGCAGGGGGAACAGATACGCAGTATTTT. The full variable domain, rest sourced from reference TRBV7-9 and TRBJ2-3, is DTGVSQNPRHKITKRGQNVTFRCDPISEHNRLYWYRQTLGQGPEFLTYFQNEAQLEKSRLLSDRFSAERPKGSFSTLEIQRTEQGDSAMYLCASSHGAGGTDTQYFGPGTRLTVL.

V is TRBV20-1 and J is TRBJ2-7, with D possibly matching TRBD2 (6 bases). CDR3 length: 13 residues. Germline CDR1 DFQATT, CDR2 SNEGSKA (reference sequence). The V and J ends lost 6 bases and 1 base respectively, with 13 bases between them. The CDR3 sequence: CSAAGTLSYEQYF. CDR3 coding DNA: TGCAGTGCGGCCGGGACTTTATCCTACGAGCAGTACTTC.

With respect to this clonotype: The junction departs from germline at one end; a sequencing error may be responsible. The chain has TRBV28 and TRBJ1-5, with 7 bases matching TRBD1. Germline assignment: CDR1 MDHEN and CDR2 SYDVKM. The CDR3 extends over 15 amino acids. CDR3 coding DNA: TGCGCCAGCAGTGAATACAGGGGAGGCAATCAGCCCCAGCATTTT. This sequence encodes CASSEYRGGNQPQHF.

This clonotype was found once. The chain uses TRBV11-2 and TRBJ2-1; D not certain. CDR3 size: 14 residues. The germline V gene has CDR1 SGHAT and CDR2 FQNNGV. V was trimmed by 0 bases and J by 5 bases, leaving 8 bases between them. The CDR3 region is CASSLDLGNNEQFF. CDR3 DNA: TGTGCCAGCAGCTTAGATCTCGGCAACAATGAGCAGTTCTTC.

The chain has TRBV6-5 and TRBJ1-1, with a possible D match to TRBD1 (5 bases). The CDR3 totals 15 residues. The germline CDR1 and CDR2 sequences are MNHEY and SVGAGI. V lost 2 bases, J lost 1 base, and 11 bases lay in between. The CDR3 sequence: CASSYVPGRNTEAFF. The CDR3, as DNA: TGTGCCAGCAGTTACGTTCCAGGGAGGAACACTGAAGCTTTCTTT.

The chain carries TRBV28 and TRBJ1-5, with TRBD1 matching 7 bases. The CDR3 is made up of 15 amino acids. The V segment lost 2 bases and the J segment 5 bases; nucleotides outside the gene matches: 6. Germline V CDR1 and CDR2: MDHEN, SYDVKM. DNA of the CDR3: TGTGCCAGCAGTTTAGATGGGGGACAGTATCAGCCCCAGCATTTT. Translation gives CASSLDGGQYQPQHF.

The rearrangement links TRBV11-2 to TRBJ1-1, with D unclear. Germline V lookup: CDR1 SGHAT, CDR2 FQNNGV. V lost 5 bases and J 3 bases, leaving 10 bases between the germline ends. The CDR3 is 13 amino acids. The CDR3: CASSRIVDTEAFF. CDR3 coding DNA: TGTGCCAGCAGCCGGATCGTGGACACTGAAGCTTTCTTT.

In this sample, this clonotype turned up a few times. The chain joins TRBV11-2 to TRBJ2-5; D uncertain. The DNA end is more similar to TRBJ2-7, so the J call may be wrong. CDR3 length equals 14 residues. CDR1 is SGHAT, CDR2 FQNNGV, per germline. The DNA for the CDR3 is TGTGCCAGCAGCTTAGAGTCAGGTATCGACGAGCAGTACTTC. Encoded protein: CASSLESGIDEQYF.

This clonotype was observed a handful of times. The chain links TRBV5-5 to TRBJ2-1; D tentatively fits TRBD1 or TRBD2 (5 bases each). The V gene's germline CDR1 is SGHKS and CDR2 YYEKEE (reference sequence). The V end lost 1 base, the J end lost 8 bases, and 16 bases lay between the germline ends. The CDR3 extends over 15 amino acids. The CDR3 region is CASSLRGQGGDEQFF. For the CDR3, the DNA is TGTGCCAGCAGCTTGAGAGGGCAGGGTGGTGATGAGCAGTTCTTC. The full variable domain, rest sourced from reference TRBV5-5 and TRBJ2-1, is DAGVTQSPTHLIKTRGQQVTLRCSPISGHKSVSWYQQVLGQGPQFIFQYYEKEERGRGNFPDRFSARQFPNYSSELNVNALLLGDSALYLCASSLRGQGGDEQFFGPGTRLTVL.

V is TRBV6-5 and J is TRBJ1-6, with 12 bases matching TRBD1. The CDR3 consists of 18 residues. Germline V gene lookup returns CDR1 MNHEY and CDR2 SVGAGI. Trimming took 0 bases from V and 10 from J; bases not matched to a gene: 10. The CDR3 DNA follows: TGTGCCAGCAGTTACTCCGCCGGGGGGGGGACAGGGGGCTCACCCCTCCACTTT. This gives the protein CASSYSAGGGTGGSPLHF.

The V gene is TRBV7-9, the J gene TRBJ2-7; 12 bases are shared with TRBD2. Unmatched junction bases numbered 7, after V lost 7 bases and J lost 3 bases. The V gene's germline CDR1 is SEHNR and CDR2 FQNEAQ (reference sequence). This CDR3 contains 15 residues. CDR3 sequence: CASTTLAGGLYEQYF. Written as DNA, the CDR3 is TGTGCCAGCACCACACTAGCGGGAGGCCTCTACGAGCAGTACTTC.